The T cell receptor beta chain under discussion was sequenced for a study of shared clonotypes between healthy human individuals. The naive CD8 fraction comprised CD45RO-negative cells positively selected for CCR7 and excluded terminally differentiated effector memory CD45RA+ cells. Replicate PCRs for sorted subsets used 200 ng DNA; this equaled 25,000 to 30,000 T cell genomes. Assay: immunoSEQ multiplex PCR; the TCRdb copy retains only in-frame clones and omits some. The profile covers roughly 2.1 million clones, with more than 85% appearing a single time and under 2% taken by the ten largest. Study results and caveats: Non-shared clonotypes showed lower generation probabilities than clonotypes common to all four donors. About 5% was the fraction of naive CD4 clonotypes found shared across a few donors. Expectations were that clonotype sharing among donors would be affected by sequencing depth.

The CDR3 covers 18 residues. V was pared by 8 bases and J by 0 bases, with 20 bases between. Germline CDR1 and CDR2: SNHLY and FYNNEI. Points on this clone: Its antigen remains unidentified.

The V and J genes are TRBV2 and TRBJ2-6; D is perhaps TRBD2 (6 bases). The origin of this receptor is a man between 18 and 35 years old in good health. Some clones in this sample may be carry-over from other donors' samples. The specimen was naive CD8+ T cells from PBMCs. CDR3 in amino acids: CASSPKPTAGSGANVLTF. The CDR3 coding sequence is TGTGCCAGCTCTCCCAAACCGACAGCGGGCTCTGGGGCCAACGTCCTGACTTTC. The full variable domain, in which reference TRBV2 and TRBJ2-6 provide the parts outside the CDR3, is EPEVTQTPSHQVTQMGQEVILRCVPISNHLYFYWYRQILGQKVEFLVSFYNNEISEKSEIFDDQFSVERPDGSNFTLKIRSTKLEDSAMYFCASSPKPTAGSGANVLTFGAGSRLTVL.